This record covers a single TCR beta chain. The data stem from a study of blood T cell repertoires in COVID-19. Study in general: Nucleic acid was either cDNA or gDNA, and it came from T cells, B-cell-depleted T cells, or PBMCs.

Using immunoSEQ multiplex PCR, the repertoire was profiled, and TCRdb retains in-frame clones only, with some absent. Seen here are about 250,000 clones, 80% to 85% observed once, and the top ten hold approximately 3.6%. Clinical history reported by participants formed the basis on which cohorts were assigned. The study counted Cohort 3 donors as recovered given two negative PCRs, clearance, or symptom resolution. The CDR3 extends over 20 amino acids. V gave up 5 bases and J gave up 1 base, with 27 bases separating them. Germline loops: CDR1 MDHEN, CDR2 SYDVKM. This clonotype was obtained from a man aged 50-60 years who had recovered from COVID-19. What was sequenced was PBMCs or T cells enriched from blood (not recorded which). The J gene is TRBJ2-4, the V gene TRBV28; possibly TRBD1 for D (7 bases). The CDR3 here is CASSPLVLQGRISAKNIQYF. CDR3 nucleotide sequence: TGTGCCAGCAGTCCTTTAGTTCTACAGGGGAGGATTTCGGCCAAAAACATTCAGTACTTC.